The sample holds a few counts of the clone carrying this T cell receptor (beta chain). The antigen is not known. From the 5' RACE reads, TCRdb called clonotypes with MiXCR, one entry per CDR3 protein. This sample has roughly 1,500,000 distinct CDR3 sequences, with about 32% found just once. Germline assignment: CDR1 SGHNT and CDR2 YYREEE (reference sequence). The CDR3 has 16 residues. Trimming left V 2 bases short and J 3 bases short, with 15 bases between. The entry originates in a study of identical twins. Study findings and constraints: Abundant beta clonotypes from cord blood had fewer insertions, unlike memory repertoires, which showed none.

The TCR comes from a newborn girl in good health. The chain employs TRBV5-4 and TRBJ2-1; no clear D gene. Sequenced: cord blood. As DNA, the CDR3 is TGTGCCAGCAGCTTCCTTGTAGGATCGGTCTACAATGAGCAGTTCTTC. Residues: CASSFLVGSVYNEQFF.